The 14 T cell receptor beta chains below were found in one sample sequenced in a study of T-cell memory formation after mild COVID-19. TCRdb processed the 5' RACE reads anew with MiXCR; each CDR3 protein has one entry. The table includes roughly 240,000 distinct CDR3 sequences, 15% detected once. The sequenced sample consisted of PBMCs or a T cell subset sorted from them (not recorded which). The receptors were sampled from an adult woman who had mild COVID-19 (a few samples of this study predate the infection). Cell type and time point are not known.

V and J are TRBV5-4 and TRBJ2-1; D remains unclear. V was clipped by 0 bases and J by 7 bases, with 11 bases between them. CDR3 length equals 14 residues. Germline-derived CDR1 and CDR2 are SGHNT and YYREEE (reference sequence). The CDR3 loop is CASSLAGSSNEQFF. The DNA of the CDR3 is TGTGCCAGCAGCTTGGCCGGTAGTTCAAATGAGCAGTTCTTC.

The rearrangement uses TRBV7-2 and TRBJ2-5, with 11 nucleotides matching TRBD2. CDR3 length equals 16 residues. Germline CDR1 and CDR2: SGHTA and FQGNSA. The ends lost 1 base at V and 7 bases at J; junction bases unmatched: 8. CDR3 DNA sequence: TGTGCCAGCAGCTTAGTCCCGACTAGCGGGGCGGTGACCCAGTACTTC. Amino acid sequence: CASSLVPTSGAVTQYF.

This clonotype was seen a handful of times. This chain links TRBV30 with TRBJ2-3; D might be TRBD1 (6 bases). The CDR3 spans 15 residues. Looked up from germline, CDR1 is GTSNPN and CDR2 is SVGIG (reference sequence). Trimming cost V 2 bases and J 3 bases, with 15 bases left between them. CDR3 sequence reads: CAWSTAQGSTDTQYF. In DNA, the CDR3 is TGTGCCTGGAGTACAGCACAGGGTTCGACAGATACGCAGTATTTT.

This clonotype has ten or more counts. The J gene is TRBJ1-1, the V gene TRBV12-3 or TRBV12-4, with TRBD1 matching over 7 bases. CDR3 length equals 14 residues. J lost 5 bases, V lost 8 bases, and 11 bases had no gene match. The CDR3 loop is CASRRGTAMTEAFF. The CDR3 DNA follows: TGTGCCAGCCGGAGGGGGACAGCGATGACTGAAGCTTTCTTT.

V gene TRBV3-1 combines with J gene TRBJ2-1; D uncertain. V lost 8 bases to trimming and J lost 7 bases, with 9 bases between them. The CDR3 covers 11 residues. Germline V gene data show CDR1 as LGHDT and CDR2 as YNNKEL (reference sequence). Here the CDR3 DNA reads TGTGCCAGCCCCGGGTTGAATGAGCAGTTCTTC. It codes for CASPGLNEQFF.

The rearrangement joins TRBV10-2 to TRBJ2-4; weak D call: TRBD1 (6 bases). V shed 8 bases and J shed 2 bases, with 13 bases lying between them. The germline CDR1 and CDR2 sequences are WSHSY and SAAADI. The CDR3 contains 14 residues. CDR3 sequence reads: CASGPQGTKNIQYF. CDR3 coding DNA: TGCGCCAGCGGCCCCCAGGGGACCAAAAACATTCAGTACTTC.

The J gene is TRBJ1-1, the V gene TRBV15, with D possibly TRBD1 on 5 matching bases. In germline, CDR1 is LNHNV, CDR2 YYDKDF (reference sequence). The germline V and J ends were trimmed by 0 bases and 4 bases, with 15 bases remaining between them. The CDR3 loop spans 16 amino acids. CDR3 sequence: CATSRDLGLNPTEAFF. In DNA form, the CDR3 reads TGTGCCACCAGCAGAGATCTGGGACTAAACCCCACTGAAGCTTTCTTT.

In its sample, this clonotype was seen many times. This sequence joins TRBV7-8 and TRBJ1-1, with D hard to call. The CDR3 contains 14 residues. Germline V gives CDR1 SGHVS, CDR2 FQNEAQ. Trimming cost V 1 base and J 1 base, with 7 bases left between them. The CDR3 region is CASSLVVPNTEAFF. The CDR3 nucleotides read TGTGCCAGCAGCTTAGTAGTTCCGAACACTGAAGCTTTCTTT.

This clonotype has just a few counts. This chain uses TRBV7-9 with TRBJ2-7; D gene ambiguous. Germline assignment: CDR1 SEHNR and CDR2 FQNEAQ (reference sequence). The CDR3 extends over 14 amino acids. Trimming pared 5 bases from V and 3 bases from J, leaving 14 bases between. CDR3 coding DNA: TGTGCCAGCAGCCTATTACAGCCTCGCTACGAGCAGTACTTC. This sequence encodes CASSLLQPRYEQYF. The variable domain in full, completed from reference TRBV7-9 and TRBJ2-7, reads DTGVSQNPRHKITKRGQNVTFRCDPISEHNRLYWYRQTLGQGPEFLTYFQNEAQLEKSRLLSDRFSAERPKGSFSTLEIQRTEQGDSAMYLCASSLLQPRYEQYFGPGTRLTVT.

This clonotype came up many times. The chain combines TRBV12-3 or TRBV12-4 with TRBJ1-5; D uncertain. The CDR3 runs to 13 residues. The V end lost 6 bases, the J end lost 0 bases, and 6 bases lay between the germline ends. The CDR3 nucleotides are TGTGCCAGCAGCGATTATAGCAATCAGCCCCAGCATTTT. Its translation is CASSDYSNQPQHF.

This sequence joins TRBV3-1 and TRBJ2-2; TRBD2 matches 8 bases. Germline V gene sequence: CDR1 LGHDT, CDR2 YNNKEL (reference sequence). CDR3 length: 18 residues. J was trimmed by 5 bases and V by 0 bases; bases with no gene match: 11. CDR3 nucleotide sequence: TGTGCCAGCAGCCAAGATCGTTGGAGCGGGGGATTTACCGGGGAGCTGTTTTTT. Protein: CASSQDRWSGGFTGELFF.

In this sample, this clonotype turned up many times. The chain has TRBV12-3 or TRBV12-4 and TRBJ1-5, with D uncertain. The CDR3 is 13 amino acids. Trimming left V 2 bases short and J 1 base short, with 3 bases between. DNA of the CDR3: TGTGCCAGCAGTTTACGGAGCAATCAGCCCCAGCATTTT. It is translated as CASSLRSNQPQHF.

This clonotype was found a few times. The J gene is TRBJ2-3, the V gene TRBV24-1; 9 bases are shared with TRBD1. Looked up from germline, CDR1 is KGHDR and CDR2 is SFDVKD. The CDR3 is made up of 17 amino acids. V was clipped by 4 bases and J by 4 bases; unmatched bases: 11. The CDR3 nucleotides read TGTGCCACCAGTGACCCGGGGACAGGGTTCGGCGCAGATACGCAGTATTTT. Its translation is CATSDPGTGFGADTQYF.

The gene calls are TRBV15 and TRBJ1-2, with TRBD1 matching 7 bases. V gave up 5 bases and J gave up 6 bases; unmatched junction bases: 6. The CDR3 extends over 13 amino acids. CDR1 LNHNV and CDR2 YYDKDF come from the germline V gene (reference sequence). CDR3 in amino acids: CATSSETGNGYTF. The CDR3 DNA is TGTGCCACCAGCTCCGAGACAGGGAATGGCTACACCTTC.